This T cell receptor beta chain was sequenced in a study of beta chain features in type 1 diabetes. Study-level points and caveats: Moderately but significantly shorter TCRB CDR3s were found in Type 1 diabetes patients in all four CD4+ subsets. PCR may have favored shorter templates equally in patients and controls.

About this clone itself: What it binds is unknown.

A single heparinised draw of around 0.11 L on average was taken per donor. Expressed TCRB transcripts were sequenced after all isolated RNA was converted to cDNA. An average around 3.3 million reads came from naive, central memory and regulatory T cell samples. The data were produced by immunoSEQ multiplex PCR, yet TCRdb's version contains in-frame clones alone and is incomplete. The sample has a few hundred thousand clones; approximately 12% are singletons. Source material: naive CD4+ T cells from blood. The TCR was taken from a woman between 18 and 29 years old with type 1 diabetes.

CDR3 region: CASSLPGQGAIDTQYF. CDR3 bases: TGTGCCAGCAGCCTCCCGGGACAGGGGGCCATAGATACGCAGTATTTT. This chain joins TRBV5-4 and TRBJ2-3, with 12 bases identical to TRBD1. V dropped 4 bases and J dropped 5; count of bases not matched to a gene: 8. This CDR3 contains 16 residues. Germline V lookup: CDR1 SGHNT, CDR2 YYREEE (reference sequence). The full variable domain, completed using reference TRBV5-4 and TRBJ2-3, is ETGVTQSPTHLIKTRGQQVTLRCSSQSGHNTVSWYQQALGQGPQFIFQYYREEENGRGNFPPRFSGLQFPNYSSELNVNALELDDSALYLCASSLPGQGAIDTQYFGPGTRLTVL.